The following is a T cell receptor (beta chain) sequence with its context. These data belong to a study of T cell responses to AZD1222 COVID-19 vaccine. Clones were sequenced by immunoSEQ multiplex PCR, and TCRdb holds only the in-frame ones, with some missing. The sample has over 110,000 clones, roughly 89% seen once. CDR3 size: 15 residues. From germline, CDR1 is SGHDN and CDR2 FVKESK. Between the trimmed V and J ends, which lost 0 bases and 2 bases, there was a span of 7 bases. The receptor was derived from an adult in good health. This sample comprised peripheral blood, obtained on day 0 of AZD1222 vaccination. J is TRBJ1-4 and V is TRBV14; no clear D. CDR3 sequence reads: CASSQEGFTNEKLFF. The CDR3 DNA reads TGTGCCAGCAGCCAAGAAGGGTTTACTAATGAAAAACTGTTTTTT.